One sample yielded the 19 T cell receptor beta chains listed below, sequenced in a study of CD4 and CD8 cells across lung adenocarcinoma regions. TCRdb analysed the PCR reads with MiXCR anew, one entry per CDR3 protein. The top ten clones hold 20% to 30% of a sample with some 11,000 distinct CDR3 sequences, roughly 48% of them seen once. Input material: CD8+ T cells from the margin of a lung tumor. The source is a female donor with lung adenocarcinoma. The CD4 and CD8 labels of this study may be unreliable.

This clonotype is classed as medium-sized. V gene TRBV6-5 combines with J gene TRBJ2-2; 8 bases agree with TRBD1. This CDR3 comprises 16 residues. V lost 7 bases, J lost 1 base, and 8 bases stayed unmatched. Germline CDR1 MNHEY, CDR2 SVGAGI. CDR3 amino acids: CASTFAGTGNTGELFF. CDR3 bases: TGTGCCAGCACTTTCGCCGGGACAGGGAACACCGGGGAGCTGTTTTTT.

Comments on this clonotype: Compared with germline, one end of the junction differs, possibly owing to a read error. CDR3 DNA: TGTGCCACGGGTTGCGGGGGGGAAGGCCAAGATACCCAGTATTTC. It yields the protein CATGCGGEGQDTQYF. V and J are TRBV6-1 and TRBJ2-3; 9 bases agree with TRBD2. Germline loops: CDR1 MNHNS, CDR2 SASEGT. The CDR3 spans 15 residues.

This clonotype was seen at least ten times. V gene TRBV23-1 combines with J gene TRBJ2-3; 13 positions match TRBD2. TRBV23-1 is an ORF; its function is uncertain. The CDR3 length is 16 residues. V shed 2 bases and J 1 base; nucleotides not matched to a gene: 0. The CDR3 DNA follows: TGCGCCAGCAGTCAAGGGACTAGCGGGGGCACAGATACGCAGTATTTT. The encoded protein is CASSQGTSGGTDTQYF.

The chain joins TRBV6-1 to TRBJ2-1, with D possibly called TRBD1 or TRBD2 (7 bases each). The J call may be faulty, since TRBJ2-7 better matches the DNA end. CDR3 length: 18 residues. Germline CDR1 MNHNS, CDR2 SASEGT. The DNA of the CDR3 is TGTGCCAGCAGTGAAATCGGCAGGGGGGAGATAGCGGGCTACGAGCAGTACTTC. Protein product: CASSEIGRGEIAGYEQYF.

V is TRBV10-3 and J is TRBJ2-3; 7 nucleotides line up with TRBD2. The better agreement between TRBJ2-7 and the DNA end casts doubt on the J call. Germline V gives CDR1 ENHRY, CDR2 SYGVKD. This CDR3 is 15 amino acids long. The CDR3 DNA sequence: TGTGCCGGGAGGTGGGGAGGGCGAGGCCAAGATACGCAGTACTTC. Its translation is CAGRWGGRGQDTQYF.

The rearrangement joins TRBV6-1 to TRBJ2-3; 8 bases map to TRBD2. V trimming: 9 bases; J trimming: 12 bases; junction bases outside the gene matches: 20. Germline values: CDR1 MNHNS, CDR2 SASEGT. The length of the CDR3 is 15 residues. The DNA of the CDR3 is TGTGCCAGGGGGGAAGGGGCGGGGGGCACAGAGACCCAGTATTTT. Residues: CARGEGAGGTETQYF.

The sample holds many counts of this clonotype. The chain is built from TRBV7-2 and TRBJ2-6; D perhaps matches TRBD2 (5 bases). Trimming pared 3 bases from V and 3 bases from J, leaving 12 bases between. CDR3 length: 16 residues. CDR1 is SGHTA, CDR2 FQGNSA, per germline. The CDR3, as DNA: TGTGCCAGCAGCTTCGGGGTGGGGTTTGGGGCCAACGTCCTGACTTTC. Encoded protein: CASSFGVGFGANVLTF.

This clonotype occurred a few times. This chain connects TRBV6-5 to TRBJ2-7; D unclear. The ends were cut back, 0 bases at V and 1 base at J, with 7 bases in the middle. The CDR3 runs to 14 residues. Germline V gene lookup returns CDR1 MNHEY and CDR2 SVGAGI. For the CDR3, the DNA is TGTGCCAGCAGTTACTCAGGATTTTCCTACGAGCAGTACTTC. It translates to CASSYSGFSYEQYF.

This clonotype was observed a handful of times. The chain has TRBV6-5 and TRBJ2-7; D is unclear. V lost 0 bases to trimming and J lost 2 bases, with 8 bases between them. CDR1 and CDR2 (germline): MNHEY, SVGAGI. CDR3 length equals 14 residues. The CDR3 sequence is CASSYSVGTYEQYF. For the CDR3, the DNA is TGTGCCAGCAGTTACTCCGTCGGAACCTACGAGCAGTACTTC.

This clonotype showed up many times. CDR3 coding DNA: TGTGCCAGCAGTCTTAGCACTAGCTCCTACGAGCAGTACTTC. This gives the protein CASSLSTSSYEQYF. This chain uses TRBV6-1 with TRBJ2-7, with D perhaps TRBD2 (5 bases). The V end was cut by 5 bases, the J end by 0 bases, with 11 bases between. This CDR3 region has 14 residues. Germline V gene lookup returns CDR1 MNHNS and CDR2 SASEGT.

The V and J genes are TRBV10-3 and TRBJ1-1; the D gene is possibly TRBD1 (6 bases). CDR3 size: 14 residues. Germline V gene lookup returns CDR1 ENHRY and CDR2 SYGVKD. V was cut by 10 bases and J by 2 bases, with 17 bases left in between. The CDR3 protein is CATRQAIGNTEAFF. Written as DNA, the CDR3 is TGTGCCACACGACAGGCCATCGGTAACACTGAAGCTTTCTTT.

J is TRBJ2-4 and V is TRBV4-2; weak D call: TRBD2 (6 bases). The CDR3 is 14 residues long. Per germline, CDR1 LGHNA and CDR2 YNFKEQ. V lost 1 base, J lost 7 bases, and 11 bases lay in between. The CDR3 nucleotides read TGTGCCAGCAGCCAAGGACTAGGTAGTAACATTCAGTACTTC. Translating it yields CASSQGLGSNIQYF.

By share of the sample, this clonotype is medium-sized. The chain has TRBV6-5 and TRBJ2-3; the match to TRBD2 covers 11 bases. Looked up from germline, CDR1 is MNHEY and CDR2 is SVGAGI. This CDR3 comprises 15 residues. J was trimmed by 1 base and V by 6 bases; bases with no gene match: 3. CDR3 region: CASRLAGGGTDTQYF. The CDR3 DNA is TGTGCCAGCAGGCTAGCGGGGGGAGGCACAGATACGCAGTATTTT.

The sample holds a few counts of this clonotype. V and J are TRBV4-2 and TRBJ2-7; 7 nucleotides align to TRBD1. V gave up 3 bases and J gave up 4 bases; unmatched junction bases: 6. The CDR3 runs 14 residues. CDR1 is LGHNA and CDR2 is YNFKEQ in the germline V gene. In nucleotides, the CDR3 is TGTGCCAGCAGCCAGGAGACAGGGTGGTACGAGCAGTACTTC. This sequence encodes CASSQETGWYEQYF.

Turning to this clonotype: A junction end diverges from the germline sequence, so it may reflect a read error. The chain links TRBV6-1 to TRBJ2-5, with TRBD1 matching over 12 bases. Germline lookup yields CDR1 MNHNS and CDR2 SASEGT. The CDR3 runs 16 residues. The CDR3 is CASGGTGGRDQETQYF. In DNA, the CDR3 is TGTGCCAGCGGGGGGACAGGGGGCCGTGACCAGGAGACCCAGTACTTC.

Worth noting for this clonotype: A read error may be the cause here, since a much bigger clone is one base away. This sequence joins TRBV12-3 or TRBV12-4 and TRBJ2-1, with a possible D match to TRBD2 (5 bases). This CDR3 comprises 15 residues. The CDR3 sequence: CVSRPDYGSYNEQFF. CDR3 nucleotide sequence: TGTGTCAGCAGGCCTGACTATGGCTCCTACAATGAGCAGTTCTTC.

The chain couples TRBV6-5 to TRBJ2-2, with D possibly being TRBD2 (6 bases). V lost 2 bases to trimming and J lost 4 bases, with 14 bases between them. Germline CDR1 MNHEY, CDR2 SVGAGI. The CDR3 covers 16 residues. In DNA form, the CDR3 reads TGTGCCAGCAGTTACGTTGGGACTGAAGGCACCGGGGAGCTGTTTTTT. The encoded protein is CASSYVGTEGTGELFF.

On this clonotype: Its ends do not fully match the called genes, so a read error is possible. This chain links TRBV10-1 with TRBJ2-4; D call uncertain. Germline V gene sequence: CDR1 WNHNN, CDR2 SYGVQD (reference sequence). The CDR3 consists of 12 residues. CDR3 sequence reads: CAGLGAKNMQYF. CDR3 bases: TGCGCCGGGCTTGGAGCCAAAAATATGCAGTACTTT.

This clonotype appeared many times. The V gene is TRBV12-3 or TRBV12-4, the J gene TRBJ2-5; no clear D gene. The CDR3 totals 13 residues. The V end lost 3 bases, the J end lost 2 bases, and 7 bases lay between the germline ends. The CDR3 nucleotides are TGTGCCAGCAGTTTGGGCAGTCAAGAGACCCAGTACTTC. This codes for CASSLGSQETQYF.